The 21 T cell receptor beta chains listed next were all sequenced from one sample in a study of metastatic and nonmetastatic thyroid tumors. TCRdb ran MiXCR on the PCR reads. The data show around 26,000 clones, with approximately 20% seen just once and approximately 7.5% held by the top ten. Every patient underwent thyroid surgery untreated. Sequenced material: blood. Receptors were obtained from a female donor with papillary thyroid cancer or a benign thyroid nodule (not recorded which). Some clones in this sample may be carry-over from other donors' samples.

This clone occurred many times. The chain carries TRBV16 and TRBJ1-1, with D uncertain. The V and J ends lost 0 bases and 6 bases respectively, with 11 bases between them. The germline V gene encodes CDR1 KGHSY and CDR2 FQNENV. This CDR3 is 14 amino acids long. The CDR3 loop reads CASSQSTVLPEAFF. In DNA form, the CDR3 reads TGTGCCAGCAGCCAATCCACAGTGCTCCCTGAAGCTTTCTTT. Supplemented by reference TRBV16 and TRBJ1-1, the full variable domain reads GEEVAQTPKHLVRGEGQKAKLYCAPIKGHSYVFWYQQVLKNEFKFLISFQNENVFDETGMPKERFSAKCLPNSPCSLEIQATKLEDSAVYFCASSQSTVLPEAFFGQGTRLTVV.

This clone has at least ten counts. J is TRBJ2-3 and V is TRBV18; D may be TRBD2 (6 bases). The CDR3 is 13 amino acids. The ends were cut back, 4 bases at V and 2 bases at J, with 7 bases in the middle. Germline lookup yields CDR1 KGHSH and CDR2 LQKENI. CDR3 protein: CASSLADTDTQYF. CDR3 sequence (DNA): TGTGCCAGCTCACTAGCGGACACAGATACGCAGTATTTT.

As concerns this clone: Being one base from a much bigger clone, this may be a read error. The chain couples TRBV3-1 to TRBJ2-5; either TRBD1 or TRBD2 may fit D (5 bases each). The CDR3 runs to 16 residues. Trimming took off 3 bases at V and 1 base at J, with 15 bases between the two ends. Germline V lookup: CDR1 LGHDT, CDR2 YNNKEL (reference sequence). CDR3 bases: TGTGCCAGCAGCCAGCTCCCTAGCAGGGCCCAAGAGACCCAGTACTTC. Amino acids: CASSQLPSRAQETQYF.

The rearrangement uses TRBV6-4 and TRBJ2-3; perhaps TRBD2 as D (6 bases). Germline CDR1 MRHNA, CDR2 SNTAGT. The CDR3 sequence is 14 residues long. V lost 7 bases, J lost 7 bases, and 18 bases lay in between. This CDR3 is CASNGTPGFYTQYF. The DNA of the CDR3 is TGTGCCAGCAATGGGACTCCAGGTTTCTATACGCAGTATTTT.

Sample share makes this clone medium-sized. The chain combines TRBV12-3 or TRBV12-4 with TRBJ1-2; no reliable D call. The CDR3 consists of 13 residues. With 6 bases removed from V and 6 bases from J, the gap between germline ends came to 14 bases. CDR3 coding DNA: TGTGCCAGCAGCCCAAGGCAGGCGGATGGCTACACCTTC. The encoded protein is CASSPRQADGYTF.

This clone was detected many times. Other DNA variants within this sample encode the same CDR3. The chain combines TRBV11-2 with TRBJ2-7, with a possible D match to TRBD2 (7 bases). The V gene's germline CDR1 is SGHAT and CDR2 FQNNGV. CDR3 length: 17 residues. The V and J ends lost 4 bases and 6 bases respectively, with 25 bases between them. The CDR3 DNA reads TGTGCCAGCAGCTCCTACCCCGGGGAGGGACAACTTGGCGAGCAGTACTTC. The encoded protein is CASSSYPGEGQLGEQYF. The full variable domain, completed using reference TRBV11-2 and TRBJ2-7, is EAGVAQSPRYKIIEKRQSVAFWCNPISGHATLYWYQQILGQGPKLLIQFQNNGVVDDSQLPKDRFSAERLKGVDSTLKIQPAKLEDSAVYLCASSSYPGEGQLGEQYFGPGTRLTVT.

This clone has a handful of counts. This rearrangement joins TRBV6-1 to TRBJ1-3; D ambiguous. The CDR3 is 13 residues long. Germline assignment: CDR1 MNHNS and CDR2 SASEGT. V was shortened by 6 bases and J by 2 bases, with 8 bases between the two germline ends. The chain's CDR3 is CASSRTTGNTIYF. In DNA, the CDR3 is TGTGCCAGCAGCCGGACTACTGGAAACACCATATATTTT.

This clone ranks as medium-sized. This chain links TRBV5-1 with TRBJ2-2, with 7 bases fitting TRBD2. Germline assignment: CDR1 SGHRS and CDR2 YFSETQ. The V and J ends lost 0 bases and 3 bases, in that order; junction bases with no gene match: 2. The CDR3 has 15 residues. CDR3 sequence (DNA): TGCGCCAGCAGCTTGGACCTAGCGGACACCGGGGAGCTGTTTTTT. The encoded protein is CASSLDLADTGELFF.

This clone was seen repeatedly, ten times or more. This chain joins TRBV10-2 and TRBJ2-6, with D tentatively TRBD2 (5 bases). Germline V lookup: CDR1 WSHSY, CDR2 SAAADI. V lost 8 bases, J lost 0 bases, and 14 bases lay in between. This CDR3 has 16 amino acids. This CDR3 reads CASERAGYSGANVLTF. In DNA, the CDR3 is TGCGCCAGCGAGAGGGCCGGTTACTCTGGGGCCAACGTCCTGACTTTC.

This clone is labeled as medium-sized. The chain uses TRBV6-2 or TRBV6-3 and TRBJ2-1; D might be TRBD1 (5 bases). The CDR3 is 16 residues long. The V end was cut by 4 bases, the J end by 4 bases, with 17 bases between. Germline values: CDR1 MNHEY, CDR2 SVGEGT. CDR3 DNA: TGTGCCAGCAGTTTCATGGGGCTCAGTAGATACAATGAGCAGTTCTTC. It translates to CASSFMGLSRYNEQFF.

This clone was observed a handful of times. An end of the junction does not agree with germline; a read error may underlie this. The J gene is TRBJ2-1, the V gene TRBV6-5; D uncertain. Germline CDR1 reads MNHEY; CDR2 reads SVGAGI. The CDR3 has 13 amino acids. The CDR3 here is CSSSYNIYNEQFF. For the CDR3, the DNA is TGTTCCAGCAGTTATAACATCTACAATGAGCAGTTCTTC.

This clone has ten or more counts. J is TRBJ1-2 and V is TRBV6-1; maybe TRBD1 (6 bases). Germline assignment: CDR1 MNHNS and CDR2 SASEGT. This CDR3 comprises 13 residues. The germline V and J ends were trimmed by 8 bases and 4 bases, with 14 bases remaining between them. CDR3 protein: CASGGARGYGYTF. The CDR3 nucleotides read TGTGCCAGCGGGGGGGCGCGCGGCTATGGCTACACCTTC.

This clone was seen at least ten times. This chain connects TRBV19 to TRBJ1-5, with D perhaps TRBD1 (5 bases). Germline V gene data show CDR1 as LNHDA and CDR2 as SQIVND (reference sequence). The CDR3 has 15 amino acids. V was shortened by 2 bases and J by 0 bases, with 8 bases between the two germline ends. The DNA for the CDR3 is TGTGCCAGTAGTATATCAGGGTATAGCAATCAGCCCCAGCATTTT. Protein sequence: CASSISGYSNQPQHF. Full variable domain (rest looked up from reference TRBV19 and TRBJ1-5): DGGITQSPKYLFRKEGQNVTLSCEQNLNHDAMYWYRQDPGQGLRLIYYSQIVNDFQKGDIAEGYSVSREKKESFPLTVTSAQKNPTAFYLCASSISGYSNQPQHFGDGTRLSIL.

Many counts were recorded for this clone. The rearrangement uses TRBV19 and TRBJ2-7; a possible D gene is TRBD2 (6 bases). CDR3 size: 16 residues. Looked up from germline, CDR1 is LNHDA and CDR2 is SQIVND (reference sequence). V lost 3 bases and J 2 bases, leaving 17 bases between the germline ends. The CDR3 nucleotides read TGTGCCAGTAGTATTAACAGGAGGGAGTCCCCCTACGAGCAGTACTTC. This translates into CASSINRRESPYEQYF. The full variable domain, its missing parts supplied by reference TRBV19 and TRBJ2-7, is DGGITQSPKYLFRKEGQNVTLSCEQNLNHDAMYWYRQDPGQGLRLIYYSQIVNDFQKGDIAEGYSVSREKKESFPLTVTSAQKNPTAFYLCASSINRRESPYEQYFGPGTRLTVT.

To note about this clone: As the CDR3 is not closed by the conserved phenylalanine or tryptophan, this likely results from a read error. The rearrangement uses TRBV6-1 and TRBJ1-2; D gene unclear. The CDR3 length is 14 residues. V was pared by 5 bases and J by 0 bases, with 10 bases between. The germline CDR1 and CDR2 sequences are MNHNS and SASEGT. The CDR3 DNA reads TGTGCCAGCAGTCCAACAGCATCTAACTATGGCTACACCCTC. This encodes CASSPTASNYGYTL.

Comment on this clone: An end of the junction differs from the germline gene, which may be a read error. V is TRBV2 and J is TRBJ1-1; D is perhaps TRBD1 (6 bases). The CDR3 has 18 amino acids. Per the germline V gene, CDR1 is SNHLY and CDR2 is FYNNEI. CDR3 nucleotide sequence: TGTGCCACCAGTGACCCGGACAGAGATCGTTACATGAACACTGAAGCTTTCTTT. Protein product: CATSDPDRDRYMNTEAFF.

This clone came up many times. The V call is TRBV24-1, the J call TRBJ2-3; D gene unclear. The CDR3 totals 12 residues. Per germline, CDR1 KGHDR and CDR2 SFDVKD. Deletions cut 7 bases from V and 1 base from J, with 5 bases between. In DNA, the CDR3 is TGTGCCACCAGACGCGGCACAGATACGCAGTATTTT. Amino acid sequence: CATRRGTDTQYF.

This clone was recorded at least ten times. V gene TRBV5-1 combines with J gene TRBJ1-1; TRBD1 agrees at 9 bases. The ends lost 5 bases at V and 5 bases at J; junction bases unmatched: 4. The CDR3 totals 13 residues. CDR1 and CDR2 (germline): SGHRS, YFSETQ. Written as DNA, the CDR3 is TGCGCCAGCAGAGGGACAGGGAGGACTGAAGCTTTCTTT. Protein product: CASRGTGRTEAFF.

This clone was seen many times. The rearrangement links TRBV6-1 to TRBJ2-5, with D unclear. Trimming removed 1 base from V and 5 bases from J, with 11 bases in between. The CDR3 has 14 residues. Per the germline V gene, CDR1 is MNHNS and CDR2 is SASEGT. The chain's CDR3 is CASSEEAQLETQYF. The CDR3 bases are TGTGCCAGCAGTGAAGAGGCTCAGCTGGAGACCCAGTACTTC.

This clone has more than one count but fewer than ten. The junction shows a germline mismatch at one end, possibly a read error. The chain links TRBV6-1 to TRBJ1-5, with a weak D call TRBD1 (6 bases). CDR1 is MNHNS and CDR2 is SASEGT in the germline V gene. This CDR3 has 12 residues. The CDR3 DNA sequence: TGTGCCACCAGGACAGTTCATCAGCACCAGCATTTT. This codes for CATRTVHQHQHF.

This chain connects TRBV11-1 to TRBJ1-2; tentative D call: TRBD1 (5 bases). This CDR3 spans 13 amino acids. Deletions cut 5 bases from V and 4 bases from J, with 11 bases between. Per the germline V gene, CDR1 is SGHAT and CDR2 is FQDESV (reference sequence). This CDR3 is CASSQGLAYGYTF. DNA for the CDR3: TGTGCCAGCAGCCAGGGATTAGCCTATGGCTACACCTTC.